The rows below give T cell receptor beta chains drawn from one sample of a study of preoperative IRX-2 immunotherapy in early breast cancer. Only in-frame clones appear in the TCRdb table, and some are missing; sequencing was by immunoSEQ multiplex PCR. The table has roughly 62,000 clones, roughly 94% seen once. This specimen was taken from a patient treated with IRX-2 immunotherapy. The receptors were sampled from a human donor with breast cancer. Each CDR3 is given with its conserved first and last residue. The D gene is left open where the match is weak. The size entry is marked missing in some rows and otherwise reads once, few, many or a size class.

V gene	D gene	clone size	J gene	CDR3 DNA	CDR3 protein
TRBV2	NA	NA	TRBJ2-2	TGTGCCAGCAGTCCATGGACAGTAACCGGGGAGCTGTTTTTT	CASSPWTVTGELFF
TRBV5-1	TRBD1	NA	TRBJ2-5	TGCGCCAGCAGACGGGGACAGGGGTACCAAGAGACCCAGTACTTC	CASRRGQGYQETQYF
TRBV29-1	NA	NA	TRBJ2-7	TGCAGCGTTGAAGATAGCGAGGGCGGGTACGAGCAGTACTTC	CSVEDSEGGYEQYF
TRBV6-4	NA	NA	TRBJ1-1	TGTGCCAGCGCCAACGACAGAGACACTGAAGCTTTCTTT	CASANDRDTEAFF
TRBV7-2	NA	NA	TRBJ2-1	TGTGCCAGCAGTTTAGTTAAGGGGGGTGAGCAGTTCTTC	CASSLVKGGEQFF
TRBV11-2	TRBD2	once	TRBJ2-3	TGTGCCAGCAGCAGGAGACTAGCGGGAGGGCCAGGCACAGATACGCAGTATTTT	CASSRRLAGGPGTDTQYF
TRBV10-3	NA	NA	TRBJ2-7	TGTGCCATCAGTGAGTCGGCGGTGCCGGGTGAGCAGTACTTC	CAISESAVPGEQYF
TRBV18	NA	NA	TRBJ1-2	TGTGCCAGCTCGGCCTCGGGGTTTGGCTATGGCTACACCTTC	CASSASGFGYGYTF
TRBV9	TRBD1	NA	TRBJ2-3	TGTGCCAGCAGCGTACAGGGGGTAGATACGCAGTATTTT	CASSVQGVDTQYF
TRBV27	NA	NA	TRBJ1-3	TGTGCCAGCAGTCCGCGGATCCTCTCTGGAAACACCATATATTTT	CASSPRILSGNTIYF
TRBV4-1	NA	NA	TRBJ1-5	TGCGCCAGCAGCCAAGGGGACGTGCTCAATCAGCCCCAGCATTTT	CASSQGDVLNQPQHF
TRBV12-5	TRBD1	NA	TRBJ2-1	TGTGCTAGTGCTCAGGGGGACGAAACGGTGCAGTTCTTC	CASAQGDETVQFF
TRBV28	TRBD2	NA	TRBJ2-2	TGTGCCAGCAGTTACATTTACGGGACTAGCGGGGGACCAAACACCGGGGAGCTGTTTTTT	CASSYIYGTSGGPNTGELFF
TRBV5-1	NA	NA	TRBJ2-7	TGCGCCAGCAGCAGAGGGGGGGTGTGGGGCTACGAGCAGTACTTC	CASSRGGVWGYEQYF
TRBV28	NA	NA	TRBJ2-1	TGTGCCAGCCATCTAGCGCCTTTTCACAATGAGCAGTTCTTC	CASHLAPFHNEQFF
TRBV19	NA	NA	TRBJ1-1	TGTGCCAGTAAGGCGGACGGGAACACTGAAGCTTTCTTT	CASKADGNTEAFF
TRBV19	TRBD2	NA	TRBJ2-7	TGTGCCAGTAGTATAGCTAGCGGGAGTTACGAGCAGTACTTC	CASSIASGSYEQYF
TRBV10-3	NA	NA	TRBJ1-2	TGTGCCATCAGTGGGGTTGTCGGCCTAACGTATGGCTACACCTTC	CAISGVVGLTYGYTF
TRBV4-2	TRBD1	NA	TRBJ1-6	TGTGCCAGCAGCCCCCGGGGTGACAGGGGTAATTCACCCCTCCACTTT	CASSPRGDRGNSPLHF
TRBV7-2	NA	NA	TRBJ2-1	TGTGCCAGCAGCTTTACCCCGGATAGCTCCTACAATGAGCAGTTCTTC	CASSFTPDSSYNEQFF
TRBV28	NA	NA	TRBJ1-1	TGTGCCAGCGTTGGCAGGGCTACAGGGAACACTGAAGCTTTCTTT	CASVGRATGNTEAFF
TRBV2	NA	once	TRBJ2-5	TGTGCCAGCAAGGCCCAAGAGACCCAGTACTTC	CASKAQETQYF
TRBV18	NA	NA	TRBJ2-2	TGTGCCAGCTCACCAATTGGGTTCTCGGACACCGGGGAGCTGTTTTTT	CASSPIGFSDTGELFF
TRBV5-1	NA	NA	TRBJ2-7	TGCGCCAGCAGCGACCCCCAGGGAATCTCCTACGAGCAGTACTTC	CASSDPQGISYEQYF
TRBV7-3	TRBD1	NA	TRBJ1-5	TGTGCCAGCAGCGCTTACACCCAAGACAGGGGCAATCAGCCCCAGCATTTT	CASSAYTQDRGNQPQHF
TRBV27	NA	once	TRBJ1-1	TGTGCCAGCAGTTTACGAACCCTGAACACTGAAGCTTTCTTT	CASSLRTLNTEAFF
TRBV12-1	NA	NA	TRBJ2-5	TGTGCCAGCACCCCCCAAACCCAAGAGACCCAGTACTTC	CASTPQTQETQYF
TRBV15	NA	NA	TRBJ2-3	TGTGCCACCAGCAGAGGTGGAGGGGGCCGCACAGATACGCAGTATTTT	CATSRGGGGRTDTQYF
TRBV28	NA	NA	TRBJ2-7	TGTGCCAGCAGCATCCAACCCTACGAGCAGTACTTC	CASSIQPYEQYF
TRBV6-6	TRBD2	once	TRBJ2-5	TGTGCCAGCAGGGGGACTAGCGGGGGATTTGGAACCCAGTACTTC	CASRGTSGGFGTQYF
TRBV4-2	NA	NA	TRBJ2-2	TGTGCCAGCAGCCAAGACCGGCCGCTGGAAAGAACCGGGGAGCTGTTTTTT	CASSQDRPLERTGELFF
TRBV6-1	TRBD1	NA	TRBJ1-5	TGTGCCAGCAGTGATCCCGGCCGGGACAGGGGCTCCCCTTGGCATTTT	CASSDPGRDRGSPWHF
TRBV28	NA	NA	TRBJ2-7	TGTGCCAGTGCTCGACCGAGCTACGAGCAGTACTTC	CASARPSYEQYF
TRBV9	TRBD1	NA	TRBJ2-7	TGTGCCAGCAGCGTAGGGGCAGGGGGTACCGAGCAGTACTTC	CASSVGAGGTEQYF
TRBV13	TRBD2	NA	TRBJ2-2	TGTGCCAGCAGCTTGTCGGGGGGGCAAACCGGGGAGCTGTTTTTT	CASSLSGGQTGELFF
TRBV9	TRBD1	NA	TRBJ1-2	TGTGCCAGCAGCGTAGTGGCAGGGGGCTCGTGGGGCTACACCTTC	CASSVVAGGSWGYTF
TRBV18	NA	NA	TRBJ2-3	TGTGCCAGCTCACCAAGGGACACAGATACGCAGTATTTT	CASSPRDTDTQYF
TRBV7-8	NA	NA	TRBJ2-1	TGTGCCAGCAGCTTAGGAGTCGGCTATGAGCAGTTCTTC	CASSLGVGYEQFF
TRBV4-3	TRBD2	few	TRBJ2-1	TGCGCCAGCAGCCAAGCCCAACTAGCGGGAGGGGTCTACAATGAGCAGTTCTTC	CASSQAQLAGGVYNEQFF
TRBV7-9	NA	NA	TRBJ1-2	TGTGCCAGCAGCCTAGGGGAGACAGTCTATGGCTACACCTTC	CASSLGETVYGYTF
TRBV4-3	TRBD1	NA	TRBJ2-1	TGCGCCAGCAGTTATGGACAGGGATACAATGAGCAGTTCTTC	CASSYGQGYNEQFF
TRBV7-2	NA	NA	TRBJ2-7	TGTGCCAGCGGACAGTTAAACTACGAGCAGTACTTC	CASGQLNYEQYF
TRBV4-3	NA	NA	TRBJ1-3	TGCGCCAGCAGCCAAGCATGGGGGGCGGTCGGAAACACCATATATTTT	CASSQAWGAVGNTIYF
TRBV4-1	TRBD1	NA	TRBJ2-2	TGCGCCAGCCTAGGGGGCCCCGGGGAGCTGTTTTTT	CASLGGPGELFF
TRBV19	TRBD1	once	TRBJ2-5	TGTGCCAGTAGTATCAGGGGGCAGGAGACCCAGTACTTC	CASSIRGQETQYF
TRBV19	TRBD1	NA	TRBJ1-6	TGTGCCAGTAGTGCACCGGGACAGGGGTTCGGTTCACCCCTCCACTTT	CASSAPGQGFGSPLHF
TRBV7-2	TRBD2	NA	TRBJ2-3	TGTGCCAGCAGCAAACCTAGCGGGGGGGCAGATACGCAGTATTTT	CASSKPSGGADTQYF
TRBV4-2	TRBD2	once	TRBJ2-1	TGTGCCAGCAGCAAGGCCCCCTCCAGCGGGGGGGCCTCTGAGCAGTTCTTC	CASSKAPSSGGASEQFF
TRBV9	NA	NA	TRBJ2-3	TGTGCCAGCAGCCCCGCCCCCAGCCCCCCCACAGATACGCAGTATTTT	CASSPAPSPPTDTQYF
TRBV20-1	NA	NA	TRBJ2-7	TGCAGTGCTAGAGCCAGGTTCGAGCAGTACTTC	CSARARFEQYF
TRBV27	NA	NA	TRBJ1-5	TGTGCCAGCAGTTTTCCCCAGCATTTT	CASSFPQHF
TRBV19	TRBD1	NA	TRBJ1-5	TGTGCCAGTAGTGGACAGGGGGGTCAGCCCCAGCATTTT	CASSGQGGQPQHF
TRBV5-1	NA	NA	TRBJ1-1	TGCGCCAGCAGCTTGGAATTGGGGCGAATGAACACTGAAGCTTTCTTT	CASSLELGRMNTEAFF
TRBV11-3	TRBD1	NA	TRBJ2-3	TGTGCCAGCAGCTTGGGGGACAGGGGGTCAGATACGCAGTATTTT	CASSLGDRGSDTQYF
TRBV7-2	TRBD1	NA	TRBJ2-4	TGTGCCAGCAGCTTAGGACCTCCGGGACAGGCGGCTTTAAACATTCAGTACTTC	CASSLGPPGQAALNIQYF
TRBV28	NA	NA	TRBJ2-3	TGTGCCAGCAGTTTAGTTTTAGAAGAACCCACAGATACGCAGTATTTT	CASSLVLEEPTDTQYF
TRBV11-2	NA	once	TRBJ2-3	TGTGCCAGCGCGGGGGCCGGTGCCACGCAGTATTTT	CASAGAGATQYF
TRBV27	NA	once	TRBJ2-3	TGTGCCAGCAGTTTGCGCCCCGCCAGTGAGCAGTATTTT	CASSLRPASEQYF
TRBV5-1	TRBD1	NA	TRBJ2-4	TGCGCCAGCAGCTTGGAGGGACAGCCCGAATTAGCCAAAAACATTCAGTACTTC	CASSLEGQPELAKNIQYF
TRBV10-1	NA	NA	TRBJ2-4	TGCGCCAGCAGTGGCCCCTCCCACATTCAGTACTTC	CASSGPSHIQYF